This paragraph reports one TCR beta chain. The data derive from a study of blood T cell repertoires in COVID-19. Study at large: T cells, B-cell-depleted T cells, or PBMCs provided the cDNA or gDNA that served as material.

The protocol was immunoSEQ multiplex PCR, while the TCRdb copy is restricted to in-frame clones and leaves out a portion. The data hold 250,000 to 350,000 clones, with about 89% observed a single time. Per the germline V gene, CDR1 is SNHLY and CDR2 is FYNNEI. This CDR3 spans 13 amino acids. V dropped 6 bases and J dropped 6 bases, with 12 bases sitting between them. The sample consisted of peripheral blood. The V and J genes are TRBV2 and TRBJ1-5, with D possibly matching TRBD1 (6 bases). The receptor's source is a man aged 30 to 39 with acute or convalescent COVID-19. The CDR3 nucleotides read TGTGCCAGCAGCCACAGGGTAGGTCAGCCCCAGCATTTT. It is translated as CASSHRVGQPQHF.